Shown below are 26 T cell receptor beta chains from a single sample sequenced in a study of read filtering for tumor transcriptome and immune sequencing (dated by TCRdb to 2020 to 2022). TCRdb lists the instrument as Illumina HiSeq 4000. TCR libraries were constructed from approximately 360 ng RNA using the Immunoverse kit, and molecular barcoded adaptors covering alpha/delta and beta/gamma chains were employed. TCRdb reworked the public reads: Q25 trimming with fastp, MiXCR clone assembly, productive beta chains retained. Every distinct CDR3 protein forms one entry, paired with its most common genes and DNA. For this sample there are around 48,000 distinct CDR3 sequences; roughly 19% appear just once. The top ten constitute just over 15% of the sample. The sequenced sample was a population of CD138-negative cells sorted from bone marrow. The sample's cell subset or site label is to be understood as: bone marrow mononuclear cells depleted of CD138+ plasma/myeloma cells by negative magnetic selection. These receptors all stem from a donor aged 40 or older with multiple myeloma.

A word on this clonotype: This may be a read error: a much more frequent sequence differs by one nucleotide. The CDR3: CASSTGLRANVLTF. In DNA form, the CDR3 reads TGTGCCAGTAGTACAGGGCTTAGGGCCAACGTCCTGACTTTC. V usage is TRBV19 and J usage is TRBJ2-6; D may be TRBD1 (5 bases). The CDR3 is made up of 14 amino acids. Trimming cost V 4 bases and J 5 bases, with 9 bases left between them. Germline CDR1 LNHDA, CDR2 SQIVND (reference sequence).

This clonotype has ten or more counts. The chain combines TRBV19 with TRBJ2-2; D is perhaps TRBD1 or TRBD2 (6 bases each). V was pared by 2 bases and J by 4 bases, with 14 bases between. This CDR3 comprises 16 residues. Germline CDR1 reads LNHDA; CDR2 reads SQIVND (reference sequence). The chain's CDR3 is CASSIWGAGGTGELFF. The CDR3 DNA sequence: TGTGCCAGTAGTATATGGGGGGCAGGTGGCACCGGGGAGCTGTTTTTT. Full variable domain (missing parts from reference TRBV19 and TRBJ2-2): DGGITQSPKYLFRKEGQNVTLSCEQNLNHDAMYWYRQDPGQGLRLIYYSQIVNDFQKGDIAEGYSVSREKKESFPLTVTSAQKNPTAFYLCASSIWGAGGTGELFFGEGSRLTVL.

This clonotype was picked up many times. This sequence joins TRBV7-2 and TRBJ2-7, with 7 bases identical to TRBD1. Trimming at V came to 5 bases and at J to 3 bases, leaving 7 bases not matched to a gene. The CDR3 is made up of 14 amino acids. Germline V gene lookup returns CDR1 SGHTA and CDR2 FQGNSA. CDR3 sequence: CASSQTGNHYEQYF. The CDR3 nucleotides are TGTGCCAGCAGCCAGACAGGGAATCACTACGAGCAGTACTTC.

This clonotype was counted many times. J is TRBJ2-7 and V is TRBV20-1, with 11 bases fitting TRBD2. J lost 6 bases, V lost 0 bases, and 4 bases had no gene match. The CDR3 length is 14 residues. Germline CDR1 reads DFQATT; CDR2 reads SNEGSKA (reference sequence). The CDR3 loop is CSARDQLAGVEQYF. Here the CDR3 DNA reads TGCAGTGCTAGAGATCAACTAGCGGGAGTCGAGCAGTACTTC.

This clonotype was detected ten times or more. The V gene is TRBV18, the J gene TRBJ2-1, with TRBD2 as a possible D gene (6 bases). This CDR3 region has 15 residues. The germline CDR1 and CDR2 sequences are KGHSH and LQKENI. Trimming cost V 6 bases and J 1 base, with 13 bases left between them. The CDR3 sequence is CASSPLSGSYNEQFF. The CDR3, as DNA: TGTGCCAGCTCGCCCCTTAGCGGATCCTACAATGAGCAGTTCTTC.

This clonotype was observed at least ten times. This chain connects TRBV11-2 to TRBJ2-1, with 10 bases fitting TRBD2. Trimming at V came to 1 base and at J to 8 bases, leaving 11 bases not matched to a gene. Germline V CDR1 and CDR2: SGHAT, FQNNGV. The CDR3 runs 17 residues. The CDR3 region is CASSLGPSGTSDHEQFF. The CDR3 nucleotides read TGTGCCAGCAGCTTAGGCCCTTCCGGGACTAGCGATCATGAGCAGTTCTTC. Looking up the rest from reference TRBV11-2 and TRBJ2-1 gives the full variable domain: EAGVAQSPRYKIIEKRQSVAFWCNPISGHATLYWYQQILGQGPKLLIQFQNNGVVDDSQLPKDRFSAERLKGVDSTLKIQPAKLEDSAVYLCASSLGPSGTSDHEQFFGPGTRLTVL.

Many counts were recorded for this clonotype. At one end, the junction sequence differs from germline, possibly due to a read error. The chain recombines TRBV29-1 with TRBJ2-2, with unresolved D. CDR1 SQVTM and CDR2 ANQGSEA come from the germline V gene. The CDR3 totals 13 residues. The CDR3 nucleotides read TGCAGCGTGGAAGACTTCGTCGCCGGGGAGCTGTTTTTT. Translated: CSVEDFVAGELFF.

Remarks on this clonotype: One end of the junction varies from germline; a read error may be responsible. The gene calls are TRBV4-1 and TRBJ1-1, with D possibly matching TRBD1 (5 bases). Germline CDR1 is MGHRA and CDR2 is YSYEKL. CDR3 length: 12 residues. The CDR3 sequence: CASSRGATVAFF. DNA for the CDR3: TGCGCCAGCAGCCGTGGGGCCACTGTAGCTTTCTTT.

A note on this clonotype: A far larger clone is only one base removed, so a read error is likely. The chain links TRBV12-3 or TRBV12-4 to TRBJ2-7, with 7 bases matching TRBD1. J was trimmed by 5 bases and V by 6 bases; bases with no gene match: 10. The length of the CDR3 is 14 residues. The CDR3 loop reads CASSNDRETHEQYF. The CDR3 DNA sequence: TGTGCCAGCAGCAACGACAGGGAAACCCACGAGCAGTACTTC.

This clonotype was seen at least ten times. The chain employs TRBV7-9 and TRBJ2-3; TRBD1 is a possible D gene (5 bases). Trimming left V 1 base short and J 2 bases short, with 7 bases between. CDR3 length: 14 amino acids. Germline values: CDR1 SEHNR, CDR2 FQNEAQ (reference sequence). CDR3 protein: CASSLEQDTDTQYF. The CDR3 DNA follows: TGTGCCAGCAGCTTAGAACAGGACACAGATACGCAGTATTTT.

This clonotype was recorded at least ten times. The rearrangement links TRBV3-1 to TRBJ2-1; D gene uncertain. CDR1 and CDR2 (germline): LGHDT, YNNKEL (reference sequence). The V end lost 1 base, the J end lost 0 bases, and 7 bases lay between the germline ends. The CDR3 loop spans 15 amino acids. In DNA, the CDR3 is TGTGCCAGCAGCCAAGGAAGCTCCTCCTACAATGAGCAGTTCTTC. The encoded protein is CASSQGSSSYNEQFF.

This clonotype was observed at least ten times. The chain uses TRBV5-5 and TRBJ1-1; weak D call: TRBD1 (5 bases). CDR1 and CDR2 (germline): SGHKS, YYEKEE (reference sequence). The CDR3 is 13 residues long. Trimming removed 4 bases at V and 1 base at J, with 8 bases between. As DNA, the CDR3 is TGTGCCAGCAGCACGACAGCGAACACTGAAGCTTTCTTT. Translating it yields CASSTTANTEAFF. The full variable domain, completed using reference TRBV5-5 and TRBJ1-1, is DAGVTQSPTHLIKTRGQQVTLRCSPISGHKSVSWYQQVLGQGPQFIFQYYEKEERGRGNFPDRFSARQFPNYSSELNVNALLLGDSALYLCASSTTANTEAFFGQGTRLTVV.

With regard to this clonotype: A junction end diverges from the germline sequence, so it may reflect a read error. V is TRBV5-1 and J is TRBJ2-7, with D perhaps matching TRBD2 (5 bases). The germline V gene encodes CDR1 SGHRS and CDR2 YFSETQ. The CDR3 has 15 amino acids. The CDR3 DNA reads TGCGCCAGCAGGTTAATCCCTAGCCCTGACTACGTGCAGTACTTC. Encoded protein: CASRLIPSPDYVQYF.

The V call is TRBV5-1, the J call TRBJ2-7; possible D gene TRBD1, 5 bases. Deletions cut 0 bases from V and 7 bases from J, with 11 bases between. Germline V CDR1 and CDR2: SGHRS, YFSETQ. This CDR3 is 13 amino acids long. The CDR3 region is CASSLEVGREQYF. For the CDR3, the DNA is TGCGCCAGCAGCTTGGAGGTGGGGCGAGAGCAGTACTTC.

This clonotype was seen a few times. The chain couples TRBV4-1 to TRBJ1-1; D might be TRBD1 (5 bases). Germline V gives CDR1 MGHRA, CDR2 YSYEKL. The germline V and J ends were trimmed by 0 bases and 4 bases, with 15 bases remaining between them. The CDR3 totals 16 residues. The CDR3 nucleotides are TGCGCCAGCAGCCAAGAATCCACCAGGGCCTTCACTGAAGCTTTCTTT. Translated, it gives CASSQESTRAFTEAFF.

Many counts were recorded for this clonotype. The CDR3 region has the DNA TGTGCCAGCAGTTTTCAGGCGGGACTAGCGGGAGGCGGGGCTGGGGAGCAGTACTTC. It translates to CASSFQAGLAGGGAGEQYF. The chain uses TRBV7-2 and TRBJ2-7; 15 positions match TRBD2. CDR1 SGHTA and CDR2 FQGNSA come from the germline V gene. V shed 6 bases and J 7 bases; nucleotides not matched to a gene: 19. CDR3 size: 19 residues.

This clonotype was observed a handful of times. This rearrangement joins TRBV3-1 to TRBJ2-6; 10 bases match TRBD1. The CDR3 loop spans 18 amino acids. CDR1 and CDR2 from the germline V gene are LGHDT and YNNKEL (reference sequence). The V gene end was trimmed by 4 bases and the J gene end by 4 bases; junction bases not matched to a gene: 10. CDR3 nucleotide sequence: TGTGCCAGCAGCCGTATGCCGGGACAGGGGTCCGGGGCCAACGTCCTGACTTTC. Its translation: CASSRMPGQGSGANVLTF.

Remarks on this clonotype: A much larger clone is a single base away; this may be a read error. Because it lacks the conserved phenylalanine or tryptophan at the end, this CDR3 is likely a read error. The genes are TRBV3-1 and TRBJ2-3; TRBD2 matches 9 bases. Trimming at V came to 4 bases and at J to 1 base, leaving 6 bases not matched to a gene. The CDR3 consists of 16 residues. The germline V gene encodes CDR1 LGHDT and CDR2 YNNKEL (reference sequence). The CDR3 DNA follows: TGTGCCAGCAGCCGAGAGCGGGAGGCCCGCACAGATACGCAGTATCTT. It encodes CASSREREARTDTQYL.

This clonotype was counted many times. DNA of the CDR3: TGTGCCAGCAGCCCCCGAGGACACAGATCCAATGAGCAGTTCTTC. Translated, it gives CASSPRGHRSNEQFF. The rearrangement joins TRBV7-2 to TRBJ2-1, with a weak D call TRBD1 (5 bases). Germline lookup yields CDR1 SGHTA and CDR2 FQGNSA. The V and J ends lost 5 bases and 6 bases respectively, with 17 bases between them. CDR3 length equals 15 residues.

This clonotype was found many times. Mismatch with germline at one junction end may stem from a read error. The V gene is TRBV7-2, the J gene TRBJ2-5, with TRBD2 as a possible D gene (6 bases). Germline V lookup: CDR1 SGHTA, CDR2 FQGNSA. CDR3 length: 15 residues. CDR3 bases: TGTGCCAGCAGCTTAGTAGGGCTAGCGCAAGGGACCCAGTACTTC. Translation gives CASSLVGLAQGTQYF.

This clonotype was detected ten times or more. The CDR3 spells CASSLKLAGYTDTQYF. In DNA form, the CDR3 reads TGTGCCAGCAGCTTAAAATTAGCGGGATACACAGATACGCAGTATTTT. The rearrangement links TRBV5-4 to TRBJ2-3, with 8 bases aligning to TRBD2. The CDR3 runs to 16 residues. V lost 2 bases to trimming and J lost 2 bases; unmatched junction nucleotides: 7. Germline assignment: CDR1 SGHNT and CDR2 YYREEE (reference sequence).

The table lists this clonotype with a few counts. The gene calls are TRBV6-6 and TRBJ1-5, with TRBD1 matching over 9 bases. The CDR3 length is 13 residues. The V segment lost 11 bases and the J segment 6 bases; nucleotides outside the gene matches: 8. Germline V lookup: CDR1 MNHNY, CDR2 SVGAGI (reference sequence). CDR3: CACKSTGGQPQHF. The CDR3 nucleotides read TGTGCCTGCAAGTCGACAGGGGGTCAGCCCCAGCATTTT.

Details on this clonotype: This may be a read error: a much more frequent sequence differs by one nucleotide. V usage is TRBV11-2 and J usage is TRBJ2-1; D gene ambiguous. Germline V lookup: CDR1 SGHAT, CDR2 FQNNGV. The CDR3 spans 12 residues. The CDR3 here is CASSLGGNGQFF. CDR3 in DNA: TGTGCCAGCAGCTTAGGCGGCAATGGGCAGTTCTTC. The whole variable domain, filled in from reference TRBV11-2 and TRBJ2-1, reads EAGVAQSPRYKIIEKRQSVAFWCNPISGHATLYWYQQILGQGPKLLIQFQNNGVVDDSQLPKDRFSAERLKGVDSTLKIQPAKLEDSAVYLCASSLGGNGQFFGPGTRLTVL.

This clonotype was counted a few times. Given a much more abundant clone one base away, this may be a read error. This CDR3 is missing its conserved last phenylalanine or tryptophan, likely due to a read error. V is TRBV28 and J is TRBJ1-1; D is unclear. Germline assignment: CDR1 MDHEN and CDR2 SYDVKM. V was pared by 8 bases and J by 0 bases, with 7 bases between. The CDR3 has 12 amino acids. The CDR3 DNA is TGTGCCAGCCTGACACTGAACACTGAAGCTTTCATT. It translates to CASLTLNTEAFI.

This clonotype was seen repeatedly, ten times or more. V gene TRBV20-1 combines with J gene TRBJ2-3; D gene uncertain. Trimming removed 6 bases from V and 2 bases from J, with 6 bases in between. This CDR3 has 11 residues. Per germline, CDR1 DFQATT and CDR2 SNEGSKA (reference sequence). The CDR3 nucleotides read TGCAGTGCGGAGATCACAGATACGCAGTATTTT. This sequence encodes CSAEITDTQYF.

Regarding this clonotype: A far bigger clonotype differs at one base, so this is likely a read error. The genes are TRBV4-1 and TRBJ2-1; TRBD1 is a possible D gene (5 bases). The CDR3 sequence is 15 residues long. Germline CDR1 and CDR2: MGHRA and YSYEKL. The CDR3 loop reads CASNHFSDNYNEQFF. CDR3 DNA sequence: TGTGCCAGCAACCATTTTTCGGACAACTACAATGAGCAGTTCTTC.